This T cell receptor beta chain was observed in a study of T cell responses to AZD1222 COVID-19 vaccine. V was pared by 4 bases and J by 0 bases, with 10 bases between. This CDR3 contains 15 residues. The germline CDR1 and CDR2 sequences are LGHNA and YSLEER. Profiled with immunoSEQ multiplex PCR; TCRdb holds only in-frame clones, not every one. The sample lists roughly 50,000 clones, roughly 90% occurring once. The study, taken as a whole, reports: Only 5 or 6 individuals given AZD1222 were seropositive at baseline. The study sampled repertoires only after the peak T cell response. Among the donors, most were white British and more were female, and clonal diversity was possibly underestimated.

Worth noting for this clone: As yet, its antigen is unknown.

Sequenced material: peripheral blood, taken 28 days after the second AZD1222 dose. The sequence was obtained from an adult who received the AZD1222 COVID-19 vaccine. The chain is built from TRBV4-3 and TRBJ1-5; D is unclear. CDR3 amino acids: CASSPGRNSNQPQHF. DNA of the CDR3: TGCGCCAGCAGCCCAGGACGGAATAGCAATCAGCCCCAGCATTTT.